The table lists the clone carrying this T cell receptor beta chain with many counts. Its antigen is not identified. The sample originates from a study of identical twins. General study points: Abundant beta clonotypes from cord blood bore fewer insertions; memory repertoires lacked this pattern. Findings came from cross-sectional statistics, without long-term follow-up of donors. Partial confounding of zero-insertion analyses by invariant MAIT and iNKT cells was possible.

This CDR3 has 16 amino acids. Per germline, CDR1 SGHKS and CDR2 YYEKEE (reference sequence). V lost 0 bases and J lost 4; bases outside the gene matches: 6. A universal primer site was incorporated via template switching, and the cDNA contained unique molecular identifiers. Via MiXCR, TCRdb re-called the 5' RACE reads, giving one row per CDR3 protein. The sample contains 350,000 to 450,000 distinct CDR3 sequences, approximately 17% of which appear only once. The material sequenced was naive T cells sorted from blood. The TCR sequence derives from a middle-aged man in good health. The V gene is TRBV5-5, the J gene TRBJ2-1; 8 nucleotides agree with TRBD1. CDR3 nucleotides: TGTGCCAGCAGCTTGGACCAGGGGGCGCGTTACAATGAGCAGTTCTTC. It encodes CASSLDQGARYNEQFF.